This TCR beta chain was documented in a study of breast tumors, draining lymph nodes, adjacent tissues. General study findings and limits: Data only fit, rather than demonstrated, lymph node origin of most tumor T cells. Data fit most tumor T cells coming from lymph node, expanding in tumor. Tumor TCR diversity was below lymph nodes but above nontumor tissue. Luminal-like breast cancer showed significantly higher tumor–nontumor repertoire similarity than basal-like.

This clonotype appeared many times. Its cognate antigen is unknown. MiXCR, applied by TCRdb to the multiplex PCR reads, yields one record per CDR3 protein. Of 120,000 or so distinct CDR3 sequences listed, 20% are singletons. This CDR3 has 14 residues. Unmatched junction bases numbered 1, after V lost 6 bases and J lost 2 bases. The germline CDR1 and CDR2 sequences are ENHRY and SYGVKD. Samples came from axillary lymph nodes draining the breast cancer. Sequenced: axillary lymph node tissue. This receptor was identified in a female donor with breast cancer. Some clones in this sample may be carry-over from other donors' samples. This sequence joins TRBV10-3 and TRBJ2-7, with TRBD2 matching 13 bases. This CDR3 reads CAIRTSGGTYEQYF. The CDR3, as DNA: TGTGCCATCAGGACTAGCGGGGGGACCTACGAGCAGTACTTC.